One and the same sample provided the 16 T cell receptor beta chains below, sequenced in a study of blood T cell repertoires in COVID-19. Generated by immunoSEQ multiplex PCR, the TCRdb table keeps only in-frame clones and is missing some. The repertoire holds a few hundred thousand clones, with about 86% as singletons. The sample comprised peripheral blood. These TCRs come from a person aged 65-85 years with COVID-19, enrolled during active disease.

This rearrangement joins TRBV27 to TRBJ2-1; D call uncertain. The CDR3 extends over 16 amino acids. Trimming took 2 bases from V and 8 from J, leaving 19 bases between them. In germline, CDR1 is MNHEY, CDR2 SMNVEV (reference sequence). The CDR3 region has the DNA TGTGCCAGCAGTTTAACAACCAGGTCGTTTTCGTATGAGCAGTTCTTC. Translated, it gives CASSLTTRSFSYEQFF.

The V gene is TRBV24-1, the J gene TRBJ1-4; 7 bases align to TRBD1. V was pared by 4 bases and J by 5 bases, with 9 bases of the junction left unmatched. This CDR3 comprises 16 residues. Germline CDR1 is KGHDR and CDR2 is SFDVKD. The CDR3 here is CATSEGTGDVNEKLFF. The CDR3 coding sequence is TGTGCCACCAGTGAGGGAACAGGGGATGTGAATGAAAAACTGTTTTTT.

Turning to this clone: Other DNA sequences within the sample encode an identical CDR3. V gene TRBV4-3 combines with J gene TRBJ2-7, with D perhaps matching TRBD1 (5 bases). With 0 bases removed from V and 2 bases from J, the gap between germline ends came to 8 bases. The CDR3 runs to 14 residues. The V gene's germline CDR1 is LGHNA and CDR2 YSLEER. Written as DNA, the CDR3 is TGCGCCAGCAGCCAAGATTCAGGGACCTACGAGCAGTACTTC. This sequence encodes CASSQDSGTYEQYF.

The genes are TRBV18 and TRBJ1-3; 7 bases map to TRBD1. This CDR3 is built from 14 residues. Germline assignment: CDR1 KGHSH and CDR2 LQKENI. The V segment lost 2 bases and the J segment 6 bases; nucleotides outside the gene matches: 4. The CDR3 reads CASSPSGQLNTIYF. CDR3 nucleotide sequence: TGTGCCAGCTCACCATCGGGACAGTTAAACACCATATATTTT.

This clone has only a few counts. The rearrangement joins TRBV6-2 or TRBV6-3 to TRBJ2-1; TRBD2 aligns across 9 bases. Germline V gene data show CDR1 as MNHEY and CDR2 as SVGEGT. The CDR3 has 14 amino acids. V lost 1 base to trimming and J lost 9 bases; unmatched junction nucleotides: 4. CDR3 residues: CASSYWGLASEQFF. The CDR3 DNA reads as TGTGCCAGCAGTTACTGGGGACTAGCTAGTGAGCAGTTCTTC.

This chain connects TRBV6-5 to TRBJ1-2; D might be TRBD1 (5 bases). V was clipped by 0 bases and J by 6 bases, with 11 bases between them. The CDR3 is 14 residues long. Germline-derived CDR1 and CDR2 are MNHEY and SVGAGI. The CDR3 DNA sequence: TGTGCCAGCAGTTACTCAACGGGGGAGGATGGCTACACCTTC. Translated, it gives CASSYSTGEDGYTF.

The chain links TRBV6-6 to TRBJ2-7; weak D call: TRBD1 (6 bases). This CDR3 is built from 12 residues. The V gene lost 8 bases and the J gene lost 1 base, with 9 bases spanning the gap. CDR1 is MNHNY and CDR2 is SVGAGI in the germline V gene (reference sequence). The DNA of the CDR3 is TGTGCCAGCCAGGACAGTTCCTACGAGCAGTACTTC. As protein: CASQDSSYEQYF.

J is TRBJ2-6 and V is TRBV7-2, with D possibly matching TRBD2 (5 bases). The V end was cut by 8 bases, the J end by 0 bases, with 8 bases between. Germline CDR1 SGHTA, CDR2 FQGNSA. This CDR3 is 14 amino acids long. CDR3 bases: TGTGCCAGCGTGAGGGACTCTGGGGCCAACGTCCTGACTTTC. It yields the protein CASVRDSGANVLTF.

The chain is built from TRBV5-6 and TRBJ1-6, with 7 bases fitting TRBD1. The ends lost 4 bases at V and 11 bases at J; junction bases unmatched: 15. The CDR3 contains 16 residues. CDR1 is SGHDT, CDR2 YYEEEE, per germline. CDR3 protein: CASSARQGVSFTPLHF. The CDR3 DNA reads TGTGCCAGCAGCGCTAGACAGGGTGTAAGTTTTACACCCCTCCACTTT.

This sequence joins TRBV29-1 and TRBJ1-2, with D unclear. With 0 bases removed from V and 1 base from J, the gap between germline ends came to 15 bases. This CDR3 is built from 16 residues. CDR1 and CDR2 (germline): SQVTM, ANQGSEA. The CDR3 region has the DNA TGCAGCGTTGAAGATAGAGGGCGTCGACTTAACTATGGCTACACCTTC. Encoded protein: CSVEDRGRRLNYGYTF.

The J gene is TRBJ2-1, the V gene TRBV4-1, with D maybe TRBD2 (6 bases). Germline values: CDR1 MGHRA, CDR2 YSYEKL. The CDR3 runs 15 residues. Trimming took 1 base from V and 4 from J, leaving 11 bases between them. CDR3 protein: CASSQGAGTYNEQFF. The CDR3, as DNA: TGCGCCAGCAGCCAAGGTGCAGGGACTTACAATGAGCAGTTCTTC.

The genes are TRBV5-4 and TRBJ1-1; 11 bases align to TRBD1. The CDR3 length is 15 residues. Germline V CDR1 and CDR2: SGHNT, YYREEE (reference sequence). V was clipped by 4 bases and J by 3 bases; unmatched bases: 5. The CDR3 bases are TGTGCCAGCAGCGGACAGGGGGCGGGATACACTGAAGCTTTCTTT. Translation: CASSGQGAGYTEAFF. Based on the CDR3 plus reference TRBV5-4 and TRBJ1-1, the full variable domain is ETGVTQSPTHLIKTRGQQVTLRCSSQSGHNTVSWYQQALGQGPQFIFQYYREEENGRGNFPPRFSGLQFPNYSSELNVNALELDDSALYLCASSGQGAGYTEAFFGQGTRLTVV.

The chain joins TRBV11-2 to TRBJ1-1; D unclear. Trimming removed 0 bases at V and 4 bases at J, with 9 bases between. Looked up from germline, CDR1 is SGHAT and CDR2 is FQNNGV. There are 14 residues in the CDR3. CDR3 nucleotide sequence: TGTGCCAGCAGCTTAGATCCGGGTCGCACTGAAGCTTTCTTT. Its translation: CASSLDPGRTEAFF.

The chain employs TRBV12-3 or TRBV12-4 and TRBJ2-2; D remains unclear. This CDR3 is built from 13 residues. V was shortened by 3 bases and J by 5 bases, with 7 bases between the two germline ends. The CDR3 bases are TGTGCCAGCAGTTTTTTGCGTACCGGGGAGCTGTTTTTT. Residues: CASSFLRTGELFF.

This clone was counted a few times. The J gene is TRBJ1-1, the V gene TRBV3-1 (or the pseudogene TRBV3-2); no definite D call. Germline CDR1 LGHDT, CDR2 YNNKEL (reference sequence). The length of the CDR3 is 13 residues. The V end lost 0 bases, the J end lost 5 bases, and 7 bases lay between the germline ends. The chain's CDR3 is CASSQDHRTEAFF. The CDR3 coding sequence is TGTGCCAGCAGCCAAGATCATCGGACTGAAGCTTTCTTT.

The CDR3 nucleotides are TGCGCCAGCAGCCAAGTACGGGGAGAAATCGCTAACATTCAGTACTTC. Its protein is CASSQVRGEIANIQYF. The chain has TRBV4-1 and TRBJ2-4; a weak D match, TRBD2 (5 bases). Between the trimmed V and J ends, which lost 1 base and 7 bases, there was a span of 17 bases. Germline V gene lookup returns CDR1 MGHRA and CDR2 YSYEKL. The CDR3 contains 16 residues.